This T cell receptor beta chain is drawn from a study of blood T cell repertoires in COVID-19. Overall study context: Samples of COVID-19 (acute and convalescent) were obtained from the United States, Italy and Spain. Sample material is recorded as cDNA or gDNA derived from T cells, B-cell-depleted T cells, or PBMCs.

Original methodology: From reference gene primer amplification, estimates of nucleated cell counts were derived. Sequencing was performed with immunoSEQ multiplex PCR; in TCRdb, only in-frame clones are kept and a portion is missing. That table gives V, J and clone size, and the DNA gave D and trimming. Altogether roughly 430,000 clones are present, roughly 90% being singletons, with the ten largest covering 2% to 2.5%. CDR1 is LNHDA, CDR2 SQIVND, per germline (reference sequence). V lost 4 bases and J lost 4; bases outside the gene matches: 3. This CDR3 contains 14 residues. This rearrangement joins TRBV19 to TRBJ1-5; TRBD1 matches at 8 bases. Sequencing input: PBMCs or T cells enriched from blood (not recorded which). The receptor was isolated from a woman in her thirties or forties with acute COVID-19. CDR3 amino acids: CASSSTGGNQPQHF. The CDR3 DNA reads TGTGCCAGTAGTAGCACAGGGGGTAATCAGCCCCAGCATTTT.